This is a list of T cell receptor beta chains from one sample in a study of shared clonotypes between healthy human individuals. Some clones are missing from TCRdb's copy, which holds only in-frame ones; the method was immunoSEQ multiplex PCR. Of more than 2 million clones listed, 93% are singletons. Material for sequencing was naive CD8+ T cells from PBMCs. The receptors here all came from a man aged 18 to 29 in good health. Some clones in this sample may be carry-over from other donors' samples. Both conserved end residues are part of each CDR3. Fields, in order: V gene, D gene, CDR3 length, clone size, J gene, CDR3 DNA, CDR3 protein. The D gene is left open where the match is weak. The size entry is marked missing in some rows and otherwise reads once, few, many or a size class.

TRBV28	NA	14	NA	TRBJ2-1	TGTGCCAGCAGTTTAGGGCTAGCTAACAATGAGCAGTTCTTC	CASSLGLANNEQFF
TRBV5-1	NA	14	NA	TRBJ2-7	TGCGCCAGCAGCTTGGTGGCCAGGGCCTACGAGCAGTACTTC	CASSLVARAYEQYF
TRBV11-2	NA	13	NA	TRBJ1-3	TGTGCCAGCAGCTTAGAGACAGAAAACACCATATATTTT	CASSLETENTIYF
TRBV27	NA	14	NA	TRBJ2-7	TGTGCCAGCAGTTTACTGCCCAGAGGCTACGAGCAGTACTTC	CASSLLPRGYEQYF
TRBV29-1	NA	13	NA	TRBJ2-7	TGCAGCGTTGAAGATGGTAAGGGTCTCCAGCAGTACTTC	CSVEDGKGLQQYF
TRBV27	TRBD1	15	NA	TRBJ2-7	TGTGCCAGCAGTCCCGGGACAGTCCCGGTCTACGAGCAGTACTTC	CASSPGTVPVYEQYF
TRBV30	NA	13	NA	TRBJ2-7	TGTGCCTGGAGTGAGGCAGGGCTCGGCGAGCAGTACTTC	CAWSEAGLGEQYF
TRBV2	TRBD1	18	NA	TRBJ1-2	TGTGCCAGCAGCGATAAAACCCGGGACAGGGGGCGCGGCTATGGCTACACCTTC	CASSDKTRDRGRGYGYTF
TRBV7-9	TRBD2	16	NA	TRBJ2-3	TGTGCCAGCAGAAGAGGCCCTAGCGGCAGCACAGATACGCAGTATTTT	CASRRGPSGSTDTQYF
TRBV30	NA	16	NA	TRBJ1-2	TGTGCCTGGAGTTTACCCCGACAGAATCTTAACTATGGCTACACCTTC	CAWSLPRQNLNYGYTF
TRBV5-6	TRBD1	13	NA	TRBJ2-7	TGTGCCAGCAGCCAGGGGACAGCCGGCGAGCAGTACTTC	CASSQGTAGEQYF
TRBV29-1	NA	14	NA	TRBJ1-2	TGCAGCGTTGATTATGGGGGGCGCGACTATGGCTACACCTTC	CSVDYGGRDYGYTF
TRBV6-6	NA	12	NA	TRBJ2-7	TGTGCCAGCAGTTACCTTACCTACGAGCAGTACTTC	CASSYLTYEQYF
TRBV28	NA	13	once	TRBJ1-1	TGTGCCAGCAGTCCCCCCGGGGGGACTGAAGCTTTCTTT	CASSPPGGTEAFF
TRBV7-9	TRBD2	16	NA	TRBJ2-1	TGTGCCAGCAGCTTAGTCACTAGCGGGGAATACAATGAGCAGTTCTTC	CASSLVTSGEYNEQFF
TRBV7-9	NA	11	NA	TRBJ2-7	TGTGCCAGCAGCTCGACTGGCGAGCAGTACTTC	CASSSTGEQYF
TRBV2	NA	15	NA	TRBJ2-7	TGTGCCAGCAGCGCGGTGGGCGGTTTATCCTACGAGCAGTACTTC	CASSAVGGLSYEQYF
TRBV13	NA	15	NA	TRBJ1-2	TGTGCCAGCAGCTCAAGGACGGATATGAACTATGGCTACACCTTC	CASSSRTDMNYGYTF
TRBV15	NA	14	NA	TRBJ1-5	TGTGCCACCAGCAGAGATTGGCAAGATCAGCCCCAGCATTTT	CATSRDWQDQPQHF
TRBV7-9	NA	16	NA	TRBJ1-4	TGTGCCAGCAGCTTAGCGACCCGGGACACCTATGAAAAACTGTTTTTT	CASSLATRDTYEKLFF
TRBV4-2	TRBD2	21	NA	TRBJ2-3	TGTGCCAGCAGCCAAGATGGGGCAGGCGGGAGGTACCGCTCAAGCACAGATACGCAGTATTTT	CASSQDGAGGRYRSSTDTQYF
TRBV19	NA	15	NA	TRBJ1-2	TGTGCCAGTAGTATGGTCGGAGATACTAACTATGGCTACACCTTC	CASSMVGDTNYGYTF
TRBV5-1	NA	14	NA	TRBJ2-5	TGCGCCAGCAGCCACGGGCCTGAGGAAGAGACCCAGTACTTC	CASSHGPEEETQYF
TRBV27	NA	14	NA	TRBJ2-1	TGTGCCAGCAGTTTATTGGACTCCTACAATGAGCAGTTCTTC	CASSLLDSYNEQFF
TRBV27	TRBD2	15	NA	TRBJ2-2	TGTGCCAGCAGTGAGCGGGACGTCGCTCCCGGGGAGCTGTTTTTT	CASSERDVAPGELFF
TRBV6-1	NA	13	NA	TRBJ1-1	TGTGCCAGCAGCTCCAAGCGGAACACTGAAGCTTTCTTT	CASSSKRNTEAFF
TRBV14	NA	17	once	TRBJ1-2	TGTGCCAGCAGCCAAGATTCGAGAGGGGACTGGAACTATGGCTACACCTTC	CASSQDSRGDWNYGYTF
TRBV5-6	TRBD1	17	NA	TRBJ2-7	TGTGCCAGCAGCTTGCCCACGACAGGGGCGGACTCCTACGAGCAGTACTTC	CASSLPTTGADSYEQYF